These 25 T cell receptor beta chains came from one sample sequenced in a study of cytomegalovirus exposure and HLA in healthy donors. PCR used 60 Vbeta primers and 13 Jbeta primers. Clones were read by immunoSEQ multiplex PCR, and TCRdb kept only the in-frame ones, dropping some. In all, the sample yields roughly 46,000 clones. What was sequenced was PBMCs. The source of these receptors is a woman in her 40s in good health and CMV-seronegative.

The V gene is TRBV18, the J gene TRBJ2-7; D unclear. This CDR3 has 15 residues. In germline, CDR1 is KGHSH, CDR2 LQKENI. V shed 1 base and J shed 2 bases, with 12 bases lying between them. The CDR3 spells CASSPLQALAYEQYF. The CDR3, as DNA: TGTGCCAGCTCACCACTCCAGGCGCTCGCCTACGAGCAGTACTTC.

The chain links TRBV7-3 to TRBJ2-2; no definite D call. Trimming shortened V by 2 bases and J by 7 bases, and 8 bases separated the two germline ends. In germline, CDR1 is SGHTA, CDR2 FQGTGA. The CDR3 loop spans 13 amino acids. CDR3 residues: CASSLAVGGELFF. DNA of the CDR3: TGTGCCAGCAGCTTAGCCGTCGGCGGGGAGCTGTTTTTT. The complete variable domain, with remaining parts taken from reference TRBV7-3 and TRBJ2-2, reads GAGVSQTPSNKVTEKGKYVELRCDPISGHTALYWYRQSLGQGPEFLIYFQGTGAADDSGLPNDRFFAVRPEGSVSTLKIQRTERGDSAVYLCASSLAVGGELFFGEGSRLTVL.

The CDR3 sequence is CASSRTGLLVGQYF. The CDR3 nucleotides are TGTGCCAGCAGCCGGACAGGCCTGCTAGTTGGGCAGTACTTC. The rearrangement links TRBV28 to TRBJ2-7; 7 bases map to TRBD1. The CDR3 contains 14 residues. Trimming removed 6 bases from V and 9 bases from J; junction bases left unmatched: 14. Germline CDR1 and CDR2: MDHEN and SYDVKM. Supplemented by reference TRBV28 and TRBJ2-7, the full variable domain reads DVKVTQSSRYLVKRTGEKVFLECVQDMDHENMFWYRQDPGLGLRLIYFSYDVKMKEKGDIPEGYSVSREKKERFSLILESASTNQTSMYLCASSRTGLLVGQYFGPGTRLTVT.

The chain carries TRBV27 and TRBJ1-2, with D possibly TRBD1 on 5 matching bases. CDR3 length equals 13 residues. Per the germline V gene, CDR1 is MNHEY and CDR2 is SMNVEV (reference sequence). V shed 5 bases and J shed 6 bases, with 13 bases lying between them. The CDR3 here is CASSLGHDDGYTF. The CDR3 DNA sequence: TGTGCCAGCAGTCTCGGACATGACGATGGCTACACCTTC.

This chain uses TRBV4-3 with TRBJ2-1, with TRBD2 as a possible D gene (6 bases). Trimming took off 1 base at V and 6 bases at J, with 13 bases between the two ends. Germline lookup yields CDR1 LGHNA and CDR2 YSLEER. This CDR3 is 15 amino acids long. The CDR3 sequence is CASSQGHGRSNEQFF. CDR3 DNA: TGCGCCAGCAGCCAAGGACACGGGAGAAGCAATGAGCAGTTCTTC.

The chain employs TRBV19 and TRBJ2-3; TRBD2 matches at 7 bases. Germline trimming cut 3 bases from V and 5 bases from J; bases unmatched to any gene: 11. Germline V gives CDR1 LNHDA, CDR2 SQIVND (reference sequence). The CDR3 consists of 16 residues. This CDR3 is CASSMVIGTTGDTQYF. The CDR3 DNA follows: TGTGCCAGTAGTATGGTGATTGGGACTACCGGAGATACGCAGTATTTT.

The CDR3 DNA reads TGTGCCAGCAGTGATTCCTTGACTAGAGAGACCCAGTACTTC. It codes for CASSDSLTRETQYF. The V gene is TRBV25-1, the J gene TRBJ2-5; D is possibly TRBD2 (6 bases). V was pared by 3 bases and J by 4 bases, with 12 bases between. Germline assignment: CDR1 MGHDK and CDR2 SYGVNS. The CDR3 loop spans 14 amino acids. Full variable domain (remainder filled in from reference TRBV25-1 and TRBJ2-5): EADIYQTPRYLVIGTGKKITLECSQTMGHDKMYWYQQDPGMELHLIHYSYGVNSTEKGDLSSESTVSRIRTEHFPLTLESARPSHTSQYLCASSDSLTRETQYFGPGTRLLVL.

V is TRBV30 and J is TRBJ2-7, with 7 bases lining up with TRBD2. In germline, CDR1 is GTSNPN, CDR2 SVGIG (reference sequence). The CDR3 runs to 15 residues. The V segment lost 0 bases and the J segment 2 bases; nucleotides outside the gene matches: 7. This CDR3 reads CAWSVQVGGPYEQYF. The CDR3 DNA follows: TGTGCCTGGAGTGTACAGGTGGGAGGGCCCTACGAGCAGTACTTC.

The chain joins TRBV4-3 to TRBJ2-7, with D possibly matching TRBD2 (6 bases). V was cut by 1 base and J by 0 bases, with 10 bases left in between. The CDR3 length is 15 residues. In germline, CDR1 is LGHNA, CDR2 YSLEER. The CDR3, as DNA: TGCGCCAGCAGCCAAGGTGGGCGGGACTCCTACGAGCAGTACTTC. This encodes CASSQGGRDSYEQYF.

This chain connects TRBV7-9 to TRBJ1-1, with 9 bases matching TRBD1. There are 17 residues in the CDR3. J lost 5 bases, V lost 5 bases, and 15 bases had no gene match. Germline V gives CDR1 SEHNR, CDR2 FQNEAQ (reference sequence). The CDR3 is CASSATRDRAGGTEAFF. The CDR3 DNA reads as TGTGCCAGCAGCGCGACCCGGGACAGGGCCGGGGGGACTGAAGCTTTCTTT.

The chain joins TRBV9 to TRBJ2-7, with D possibly matching TRBD2 (6 bases). The germline V gene encodes CDR1 SGDLS and CDR2 YYNGEE. The CDR3 totals 15 residues. V was clipped by 6 bases and J by 7 bases, with 23 bases between them. The CDR3 sequence is CASNRLGLTAEEQYF. The CDR3 DNA is TGTGCCAGCAACCGCCTGGGACTCACCGCTGAGGAGCAGTACTTC.

The chain couples TRBV30 to TRBJ1-2, with D possibly TRBD1 on 5 matching bases. The CDR3 sequence is 14 residues long. Germline V gives CDR1 GTSNPN, CDR2 SVGIG (reference sequence). The V end lost 0 bases, the J end lost 7 bases, and 15 bases lay between the germline ends. DNA for the CDR3: TGTGCCTGGAGTGTGACCGACCGGGGGGGTGGCTACACCTTC. Translated: CAWSVTDRGGGYTF.

The chain employs TRBV28 and TRBJ2-7, with TRBD1 identical over 7 bases. The CDR3 runs 14 residues. In germline, CDR1 is MDHEN, CDR2 SYDVKM. Trimming removed 6 bases from V and 2 bases from J; junction bases left unmatched: 7. The CDR3 nucleotides are TGTGCCAGCAGCCCGACAGGGAAAACCTACGAGCAGTACTTC. Its protein is CASSPTGKTYEQYF. Using reference TRBV28 and TRBJ2-7 for the parts outside the CDR3, the full variable domain is DVKVTQSSRYLVKRTGEKVFLECVQDMDHENMFWYRQDPGLGLRLIYFSYDVKMKEKGDIPEGYSVSREKKERFSLILESASTNQTSMYLCASSPTGKTYEQYFGPGTRLTVT.

To note about this clone: This CDR3 is also generated by other DNA sequences in the sample. V usage is TRBV6-1 and J usage is TRBJ1-1, with TRBD1 matching over 7 bases. Germline trimming cut 6 bases from V and 1 base from J; bases unmatched to any gene: 5. The CDR3 has 14 residues. The germline V gene encodes CDR1 MNHNS and CDR2 SASEGT. CDR3 amino acids: CASRLTGENTEAFF. CDR3 sequence (DNA): TGTGCCAGCAGGCTAACAGGGGAGAACACTGAAGCTTTCTTT.

The chain is built from TRBV4-3 and TRBJ2-7; 7 bases map to TRBD2. The CDR3 loop spans 17 amino acids. From germline, CDR1 is LGHNA and CDR2 YSLEER. The J segment lost 1 base and the V segment lost 0 bases, leaving 9 bases of the junction unmatched. CDR3 in amino acids: CASSQDEDGTISYEQYF. CDR3 coding DNA: TGCGCCAGCAGCCAAGATGAAGATGGGACTATATCCTACGAGCAGTACTTC.

The chain recombines TRBV11-1 with TRBJ1-1; 7 bases are a match to TRBD1. The CDR3 length is 14 residues. V shed 2 bases and J 4 bases; nucleotides not matched to a gene: 4. CDR1 is SGHAT, CDR2 FQDESV, per germline (reference sequence). CDR3: CASSLPGTVTEAFF. CDR3 nucleotide sequence: TGTGCCAGCAGCTTACCCGGGACAGTCACTGAAGCTTTCTTT. The whole variable domain, remainder taken from reference TRBV11-1 and TRBJ1-1, is EAEVAQSPRYKITEKSQAVAFWCDPISGHATLYWYRQILGQGPELLVQFQDESVVDDSQLPKDRFSAERLKGVDSTLKIQPAELGDSAMYLCASSLPGTVTEAFFGQGTRLTVV.

This rearrangement joins TRBV19 to TRBJ2-3, with 9 positions matching TRBD2. CDR1 and CDR2 (germline): LNHDA, SQIVND (reference sequence). The V segment lost 5 bases and the J segment 2 bases; nucleotides outside the gene matches: 14. This CDR3 has 18 residues. CDR3 coding DNA: TGTGCCAGTAGTTTCTCCGGGACTAGCAGACCTCACACAGATACGCAGTATTTT. This codes for CASSFSGTSRPHTDTQYF.

The chain recombines TRBV4-2 with TRBJ2-7, with TRBD1 matching over 9 bases. Trimming removed 0 bases from V and 2 bases from J; junction bases left unmatched: 5. There are 16 residues in the CDR3. Germline CDR1 is LGHNA and CDR2 is YNFKEQ. The CDR3 sequence is CASSQDKGTGPYEQYF. Here the CDR3 DNA reads TGTGCCAGCAGCCAAGATAAAGGGACAGGGCCCTACGAGCAGTACTTC.

This chain uses TRBV7-2 with TRBJ2-7; no definite D call. Looked up from germline, CDR1 is SGHTA and CDR2 is FQGNSA. The CDR3 has 13 amino acids. Trimming removed 5 bases at V and 7 bases at J, with 15 bases between. The CDR3 loop reads CASSAAPDGEQYF. DNA of the CDR3: TGTGCCAGCAGCGCTGCCCCCGACGGGGAGCAGTACTTC.

The chain has TRBV6-1 and TRBJ1-5; 10 nucleotides align to TRBD1. Germline lookup yields CDR1 MNHNS and CDR2 SASEGT. The CDR3 extends over 15 amino acids. V lost 2 bases and J lost 6; bases outside the gene matches: 4. CDR3 DNA sequence: TGTGCCAGCAGTGAAAGACAGGGGGCCCCTCAGCCCCAGCATTTT. It codes for CASSERQGAPQPQHF.

The CDR3 coding sequence is TGTGCCAGCAGGCCGCCAGCGGGAGAACTCACCGGGGAGCTGTTTTTT. It translates to CASRPPAGELTGELFF. This chain uses TRBV27 with TRBJ2-2; 8 bases are shared with TRBD2. The CDR3 sequence is 16 residues long. V dropped 6 bases and J dropped 4; count of bases not matched to a gene: 10. Germline assignment: CDR1 MNHEY and CDR2 SMNVEV (reference sequence).

This chain connects TRBV11-3 to TRBJ2-5, with TRBD2 matching over 12 bases. Germline CDR1 reads SGHNT; CDR2 reads YENEEA. After removal of 1 base from V and 4 bases from J, the junction contained 7 bases not matched to a gene. The CDR3 has 17 amino acids. The chain's CDR3 is CASSLGETSGRRETQYF. The DNA for the CDR3 is TGTGCCAGCAGCTTAGGGGAGACTAGCGGGAGAAGAGAGACCCAGTACTTC.

The chain joins TRBV15 to TRBJ2-7; 7 positions agree with TRBD2. Germline V CDR1 and CDR2: LNHNV, YYDKDF (reference sequence). The length of the CDR3 is 15 residues. Trimming removed 0 bases from V and 2 bases from J; junction bases left unmatched: 4. CDR3 nucleotide sequence: TGTGCCACCAGCAGAGAGGCGGGAGCCACCTACGAGCAGTACTTC. As protein: CATSREAGATYEQYF.

The CDR3 here is CASSPQGGTNEKLFF. The CDR3 DNA reads TGTGCCAGCTCACCCCAGGGGGGAACTAATGAAAAACTGTTTTTT. The chain carries TRBV18 and TRBJ1-4; 7 nucleotides agree with TRBD1. The CDR3 has 15 amino acids. CDR1 and CDR2 (germline): KGHSH, LQKENI. J was trimmed by 1 base and V by 3 bases; bases with no gene match: 2.

J is TRBJ2-1 and V is TRBV28; 14 nucleotides align to TRBD2. V shed 6 bases, J shed 3 bases, and the junction held 13 bases outside the gene matches. This CDR3 is built from 19 residues. CDR1 is MDHEN and CDR2 is SYDVKM in the germline V gene. CDR3: CASSTTGTSGRRSYNEQFF. CDR3 sequence (DNA): TGTGCCAGCAGCACCACCGGGACTAGCGGGAGACGTAGCTACAATGAGCAGTTCTTC.